This passage covers 18 T cell receptor beta chains from one sample sequenced in a study of T cells after yellow fever vaccination. Using its own MiXCR run on the 5' RACE reads, TCRdb lists one record per CDR3 protein. The repertoire holds under 350,000 distinct CDR3 sequences, with over 4% as singletons. Source: PBMCs, taken 5 days after the yellow fever booster vaccination. The receptors originated from a man aged 18 to 30 who received the YFV17D yellow fever vaccine.

This clonotype was counted many times. The J gene is TRBJ2-2, the V gene TRBV7-6; a possible D gene is TRBD1 (6 bases). Trimming removed 8 bases from V and 7 bases from J, with 17 bases in between. This CDR3 contains 14 residues. CDR1 and CDR2 from the germline V gene are SGHVS and FNYEAQ. The CDR3 loop is CASRDTLRGGELFF. The CDR3 DNA follows: TGTGCCAGCCGGGACACTCTCAGGGGCGGGGAGCTGTTTTTT. Full variable domain (outside the CDR3, taken from reference TRBV7-6 and TRBJ2-2): GAGVSQSPRYKVTKRGQDVALRCDPISGHVSLYWYRQALGQGPEFLTYFNYEAQQDKSGLPNDRFSAERPEGSISTLTIQRTEQRDSAMYRCASRDTLRGGELFFGEGSRLTVL.

This clonotype was observed a few times. The rearrangement uses TRBV5-1 and TRBJ1-6, with TRBD1 as a possible D gene (6 bases). CDR3 size: 15 residues. V was cut by 4 bases and J by 11 bases, with 19 bases left in between. Germline V lookup: CDR1 SGHRS, CDR2 YFSETQ. The CDR3 region is CASSLRGHRGTPLHF. In DNA, the CDR3 is TGCGCCAGCAGCCTCAGGGGTCATCGCGGGACACCCCTCCACTTT. The whole variable domain, filled in from reference TRBV5-1 and TRBJ1-6, reads KAGVTQTPRYLIKTRGQQVTLSCSPISGHRSVSWYQQTPGQGLQFLFEYFSETQRNKGNFPGRFSGRQFSNSRSEMNVSTLELGDSALYLCASSLRGHRGTPLHFGNGTRLTVT.

The V gene is TRBV28, the J gene TRBJ1-1; D remains unclear. Germline V gene lookup returns CDR1 MDHEN and CDR2 SYDVKM. V was pared by 0 bases and J by 3 bases, with 8 bases between. The CDR3 totals 14 residues. CDR3 sequence reads: CASSLWGSDTEAFF. In nucleotides, the CDR3 is TGTGCCAGCAGTTTATGGGGAAGTGACACTGAAGCTTTCTTT.

This clonotype was picked up many times. The chain carries TRBV5-1 and TRBJ2-3; 8 bases line up with TRBD1. Germline lookup yields CDR1 SGHRS and CDR2 YFSETQ. The CDR3 is 15 residues long. Trimming took 4 bases from V and 3 from J; bases not matched to a gene: 7. The CDR3 DNA reads as TGCGCCAGCAGCCTTCGGACAGGGCAAACAGATACGCAGTATTTT. Protein sequence: CASSLRTGQTDTQYF.

This clonotype has more than one count but fewer than ten. The chain is built from TRBV7-9 and TRBJ2-7; D call uncertain. V shed 2 bases and J shed 7 bases, with 9 bases lying between them. CDR1 and CDR2 (germline): SEHNR, FQNEAQ (reference sequence). The length of the CDR3 is 12 residues. The CDR3 sequence: CASSLSIGEQYF. DNA of the CDR3: TGTGCCAGCAGCTTATCTATCGGGGAGCAGTACTTC.

This clonotype has at least ten counts. This chain joins TRBV7-2 and TRBJ2-3, with TRBD2 as a possible D gene (5 bases). Trimming took 5 bases from V and 4 from J, leaving 16 bases between them. Germline loops: CDR1 SGHTA, CDR2 FQGNSA. The CDR3 contains 15 residues. The CDR3 sequence: CASSLSWGAPDTQYF. In DNA form, the CDR3 reads TGTGCCAGCAGCCTAAGTTGGGGAGCCCCAGATACGCAGTATTTT.

This clonotype was seen a few times. J is TRBJ1-2 and V is TRBV3-1, with 8 positions matching TRBD1. This CDR3 has 14 residues. CDR1 LGHDT and CDR2 YNNKEL come from the germline V gene (reference sequence). Germline trimming cut 3 bases from V and 2 bases from J; bases unmatched to any gene: 2. The CDR3 sequence: CASSHGQGNYGYTF. The CDR3 DNA follows: TGTGCCAGCAGCCACGGACAGGGAAACTATGGCTACACCTTC. Complete variable domain (other parts from reference TRBV3-1 and TRBJ1-2): DTAVSQTPKYLVTQMGNDKSIKCEQNLGHDTMYWYKQDSKKFLKIMFSYNNKELIINETVPNRFSPKSPDKAHLNLHINSLELGDSAVYFCASSHGQGNYGYTFGSGTRLTVV.

This clonotype was counted many times. The chain recombines TRBV10-3 with TRBJ1-1, with 7 nucleotides matching TRBD1. The CDR3 consists of 13 residues. The germline CDR1 and CDR2 sequences are ENHRY and SYGVKD. Unmatched junction bases numbered 3, after V lost 7 bases and J lost 1 base. CDR3 sequence: CAITGQQNTEAFF. The CDR3 DNA is TGTGCCATCACGGGACAGCAGAACACTGAAGCTTTCTTT.

This chain connects TRBV28 to TRBJ1-1, with a weak D call TRBD1 (5 bases). The ends were cut back, 1 base at V and 4 bases at J, with 16 bases in the middle. This CDR3 is 16 amino acids long. Looked up from germline, CDR1 is MDHEN and CDR2 is SYDVKM. Here the CDR3 DNA reads TGTGCCAGCAGTTTATATCAGGGCGTGTCGCCCACTGAAGCTTTCTTT. It specifies CASSLYQGVSPTEAFF.

The chain uses TRBV7-2 and TRBJ2-1; 9 positions match TRBD2. J was trimmed by 9 bases and V by 1 base; bases with no gene match: 4. This CDR3 is built from 14 residues. The germline CDR1 and CDR2 sequences are SGHTA and FQGNSA. Here the CDR3 reads CASSLVRGGAEQFF. DNA of the CDR3: TGTGCCAGCAGCTTAGTGCGGGGGGGCGCTGAGCAGTTCTTC.

This clonotype was counted many times. The chain joins TRBV29-1 to TRBJ2-4; D ambiguous. Trimming removed 2 bases from V and 4 bases from J, with 6 bases in between. The germline gives CDR1 SQVTM, CDR2 ANQGSEA. This CDR3 comprises 12 residues. The CDR3 loop reads CSVESQKNIQYF. The CDR3 coding sequence is TGCAGCGTTGAAAGCCAGAAAAACATTCAGTACTTC.

This clonotype was observed a few times. V gene TRBV5-1 combines with J gene TRBJ2-1, with unresolved D. CDR1 is SGHRS and CDR2 is YFSETQ in the germline V gene. Between the trimmed V and J ends, which lost 0 bases and 8 bases, there was a span of 9 bases. The CDR3 consists of 13 residues. CDR3 coding DNA: TGCGCCAGCAGCTTGGCCATGCTCTATGAGCAGTTCTTC. Translation: CASSLAMLYEQFF.

Comments on this clonotype: Compared with germline, one end of the junction differs, possibly owing to a read error. V is TRBV28 and J is TRBJ2-1; TRBD1 or TRBD2 may be the D gene (5 bases each). CDR3 length: 12 amino acids. Germline CDR1 reads MDHEN; CDR2 reads SYDVKM. The CDR3 sequence is CASSLQGLPGGF. In nucleotides, the CDR3 is TGTGCCAGCAGTTTACAGGGTCTACCCGGAGGCTTC.

This clonotype was seen repeatedly, ten times or more. The V call is TRBV2, the J call TRBJ2-7, with 8 positions matching TRBD1. The germline CDR1 and CDR2 sequences are SNHLY and FYNNEI. V shed 3 bases and J 4 bases; nucleotides not matched to a gene: 5. CDR3 length equals 14 residues. The DNA for the CDR3 is TGTGCCAGCAGTGACTGGACAGGGAGTTACGAGCAGTACGTC. This sequence encodes CASSDWTGSYEQYV.

This sequence joins TRBV20-1 and TRBJ2-1; TRBD2 might be the D (5 bases). Per germline, CDR1 DFQATT and CDR2 SNEGSKA (reference sequence). The CDR3 sequence is 12 residues long. Trimming stripped 4 bases from V and 13 bases from J, with 17 bases between. CDR3 nucleotides: TGCAGTGCTACAAACCCCGGGATCGGACAGTTCTTC. It encodes CSATNPGIGQFF.

The chain has TRBV5-1 and TRBJ2-7, with 10 positions matching TRBD1. V lost 0 bases to trimming and J lost 5 bases; unmatched junction nucleotides: 2. Germline V lookup: CDR1 SGHRS, CDR2 YFSETQ. CDR3 length: 14 amino acids. CDR3 in amino acids: CASSLGDRGHEQYF. CDR3 nucleotide sequence: TGCGCCAGCAGCTTGGGGGACAGGGGCCACGAGCAGTACTTC.

This clonotype was detected ten times or more. This chain connects TRBV7-2 to TRBJ2-1; perhaps TRBD1 as D (6 bases). The CDR3 sequence is 14 residues long. Deletions cut 0 bases from V and 7 bases from J, with 10 bases between. Per the germline V gene, CDR1 is SGHTA and CDR2 is FQGNSA. CDR3: CASSLANRDNEQFF. The CDR3 DNA sequence: TGTGCCAGCAGCTTAGCGAACAGGGATAATGAGCAGTTCTTC. Filled out from reference TRBV7-2 and TRBJ2-1, the complete variable domain reads GAGVSQSPSNKVTEKGKDVELRCDPISGHTALYWYRQSLGQGLEFLIYFQGNSAPDKSGLPSDRFSAERTGGSVSTLTIQRTQQEDSAVYLCASSLANRDNEQFFGPGTRLTVL.

The CDR3 DNA sequence: TGCGCCAGCAGCCAAGATACAGGGTCCGCCGGGGAGCTGTTTTTT. Translated, it gives CASSQDTGSAGELFF. The genes are TRBV4-3 and TRBJ2-2; D is perhaps TRBD1 (6 bases). The CDR3 runs to 15 residues. Germline V gene lookup returns CDR1 LGHNA and CDR2 YSLEER. The V end lost 0 bases, the J end lost 6 bases, and 11 bases lay between the germline ends.